A selection of T cell receptor beta chains follows, all from one sample in a study of T cell responses to AZD1222 COVID-19 vaccine. Assay: immunoSEQ multiplex PCR; the TCRdb copy retains only in-frame clones and omits some. Of about 99,000 clones in the sample, 70% to 90% are singletons; the top ten hold about 2.9%. Source: peripheral blood, taken on day 0 of AZD1222 vaccination. The source of these receptors is an adult in good health. The conserved cysteine and the conserved F or W are not part of the CDR3 here.

TRBV3-1/TRBV3-2 | ASSQRTGGAGEKLF
TRBV13 | ASSLDAGRTTEAF
TRBV6-4 | ASSDFGTGGRGNYGYT
TRBV5-5 | ASTMGREIGYT
TRBV19 | ASSPGPGQGLETQY
TRBV7-3 | ASSLTRDSLDTQY
TRBV4-1 | ASSPSGTASSGNTIY
TRBV19 | ASQGQDAIGYT
TRBV9 | ASSTGGVSSGNTIY
TRBV25-1 | ASMDRNYGYT
TRBV9 | ASSVEVGIHFSGANVLT
TRBV10-3 | AIGRSGNTIY
TRBV2 | ASSEAGTDQH
TRBV19 | ASSTPAQGRNIYEQY
TRBV18 | ASSPGQGRTDTQY
TRBV4-2 | ASSQEGPRHNEQF
TRBV18 | ASSRTGGSTEAF
TRBV19 | ASSIGTSTDTQY
TRBV4-3 | ASSPFLSSGNTIY
TRBV2 | ASSEGEGSIYEQF
TRBV27 | ASSTRWTGGNTEAF
TRBV11-3 | ASSLGGKQNTEAF
TRBV12-3/TRBV12-4 | ATSFGNTEAF
TRBV19 | ASMTRATAFNTEAF
TRBV6-6 | ASTSRGAGNRPQH
TRBV27 | ASSLSRGSGNQPQH
TRBV7-9 | ASSPYERETQY
TRBV2 | ASRLEGNQPQH
TRBV20-1 | SATGQNIQY
TRBV11-2 | ASSPLAGVQETQY
TRBV11-2 | ASSLVAGGRGANVLT
TRBV2 | ASSEVGRAQY
TRBV6-2/TRBV6-3 | ASSHILQDPETQY
TRBV6-2/TRBV6-3 | ASSGGTSGRRSYNEQF
TRBV7-3 | ASSLSGGDNTEAF
TRBV7-9 | ASTPGLAQY
TRBV18 | ASSPRQAIGELF
TRBV4-3 | ASSQDFTQGADTQY
TRBV9 | ASSPNSYEQY
TRBV29-1 | SVRKGTGDSPLH
TRBV5-4 | ASSPTTGWGGELF
TRBV15 | ATSRIISTGELF
TRBV27 | ASSLTGLGNQPQH
TRBV2 | ASRDFNYGYT
TRBV6-5 | ASSYQGFGYT